Sequencing of this T cell receptor (beta chain) was carried out in a study of blood T cell repertoires in COVID-19. Study-level background: PBMCs, B-cell-depleted T cells, or T cells provided the cDNA or gDNA that made up the material.

There are a few counts of this clone. Only in-frame clones appear in the TCRdb table, and some are missing; sequencing was by immunoSEQ multiplex PCR. The sample lists 300,000 to 350,000 clones; 75% to 90% were seen once. V gave up 1 base and J gave up 5 bases; unmatched junction bases: 9. The CDR3 has 16 amino acids. Germline CDR1 is KGHSH and CDR2 is LQKENI. The chain is built from TRBV18 and TRBJ2-3; 7 bases are shared with TRBD2. Sequenced sample: peripheral blood. This sequence originates from a man aged 18-30 years with active or convalescent COVID-19. DNA of the CDR3: TGTGCCAGCTCACCACTTAGCGGGCAGTCCGGAGATACGCAGTATTTT. Translation: CASSPLSGQSGDTQYF.